A single sample is the source of the 26 T cell receptor beta chains below, sequenced in a study of blood T cell repertoires in COVID-19. The repertoire was sequenced with immunoSEQ multiplex PCR; TCRdb's copy has only in-frame clones and lacks some. The sample holds about 230,000 clones; around 89% are singletons and the top ten take about 2.5%. Sequencing input: peripheral blood. Every receptor here comes from a man in his thirties or forties with COVID-19, enrolled during active disease.

This chain uses TRBV15 with TRBJ2-1, with 7 bases aligning to TRBD2. Germline V gives CDR1 LNHNV, CDR2 YYDKDF (reference sequence). The V gene end was trimmed by 3 bases and the J gene end by 4 bases; junction bases not matched to a gene: 9. This CDR3 is built from 16 residues. The DNA of the CDR3 is TGTGCCACCAGCAGGCCTGGACTAGGGCCATACAATGAGCAGTTCTTC. Residues: CATSRPGLGPYNEQFF.

The chain is built from TRBV6-5 and TRBJ1-2; 7 positions match TRBD1. CDR1 and CDR2 from the germline V gene are MNHEY and SVGAGI. J was trimmed by 9 bases and V by 0 bases; bases with no gene match: 7. CDR3 length equals 14 residues. This CDR3 is CASSYSITGQRYTF. The CDR3 bases are TGTGCCAGCAGTTACTCGATAACGGGACAGCGCTACACCTTC.

This sequence joins TRBV2 and TRBJ1-4; 12 nucleotides match TRBD1. The ends lost 4 bases at V and 7 bases at J; junction bases unmatched: 4. The V gene's germline CDR1 is SNHLY and CDR2 FYNNEI. CDR3 size: 15 residues. CDR3 nucleotides: TGTGCCAGCAGTGGGGGACAGGGGGCCCGTGAAAAACTGTTTTTT. Residues: CASSGGQGAREKLFF.

The chain couples TRBV18 to TRBJ2-1, with 9 bases matching TRBD2. V lost 2 bases, J lost 4 bases, and 3 bases stayed unmatched. CDR3 length: 15 residues. CDR1 KGHSH and CDR2 LQKENI come from the germline V gene. As DNA, the CDR3 is TGTGCCAGCTCACCAGGACTAGCGTATTACAATGAGCAGTTCTTC. It codes for CASSPGLAYYNEQFF. The full variable domain, with the rest looked up from reference TRBV18 and TRBJ2-1, is NAGVMQNPRHLVRRRGQEARLRCSPMKGHSHVYWYRQLPEEGLKFMVYLQKENIIDESGMPKERFSAEFPKEGPSILRIQQVVRGDSAAYFCASSPGLAYYNEQFFGPGTRLTVL.

This rearrangement joins TRBV4-1 to TRBJ1-2, with 8 bases lining up with TRBD1. The CDR3 length is 15 residues. The J segment lost 4 bases and the V segment lost 0 bases, leaving 4 bases of the junction unmatched. The germline V gene has CDR1 MGHRA and CDR2 YSYEKL. CDR3 DNA: TGCGCCAGCAGCCAAGACAGGGGGCGCGGCTATGGCTACACCTTC. Its protein product is CASSQDRGRGYGYTF.

The chain carries TRBV7-9 and TRBJ2-1, with 9 bases aligning to TRBD2. With 3 bases clipped from V and 3 bases from J, the junction kept 9 bases outside the gene matches. The length of the CDR3 is 17 residues. The germline gives CDR1 SEHNR, CDR2 FQNEAQ (reference sequence). The CDR3 here is CASSFPWGLADYNEQFF. The CDR3 coding sequence is TGTGCCAGCAGCTTCCCTTGGGGACTAGCAGACTACAATGAGCAGTTCTTC.

The rearrangement joins TRBV27 to TRBJ2-1, with TRBD2 identical over 8 bases. V lost 5 bases to trimming and J lost 0 bases; unmatched junction nucleotides: 6. CDR3 length: 16 amino acids. Germline V gene lookup returns CDR1 MNHEY and CDR2 SMNVEV (reference sequence). The CDR3 protein is CASSKAGVHSYNEQFF. The CDR3 nucleotides are TGTGCCAGCAGTAAAGCGGGAGTCCACTCCTACAATGAGCAGTTCTTC.

The V and J genes are TRBV7-2 and TRBJ2-7; 9 bases map to TRBD2. V shed 5 bases, J shed 4 bases, and the junction held 18 bases outside the gene matches. The CDR3 runs to 18 residues. CDR1 is SGHTA, CDR2 FQGNSA, per germline. CDR3 sequence (DNA): TGTGCCAGCAGCCGCCGCGAGGCGGGAGGGAAATCGGGGTACGAGCAGTACTTC. Protein: CASSRREAGGKSGYEQYF.

The V gene is TRBV18, the J gene TRBJ2-6; no firm D call. The germline V and J ends were trimmed by 2 bases and 0 bases, with 5 bases remaining between them. Germline-derived CDR1 and CDR2 are KGHSH and LQKENI. This CDR3 region has 15 residues. The CDR3 sequence is CASSPSFSGANVLTF. In DNA, the CDR3 is TGTGCCAGCTCACCATCCTTCTCTGGGGCCAACGTCCTGACTTTC.

This clone occurred once. This rearrangement joins TRBV19 to TRBJ2-7, with 8 bases lining up with TRBD2. Germline V gives CDR1 LNHDA, CDR2 SQIVND (reference sequence). The CDR3 is 16 amino acids. The V and J ends lost 6 bases and 0 bases, in that order; junction bases with no gene match: 10. The CDR3 bases are TGTGCCAGTAGCTACGGGGGGGACAAGATCTCCTACGAGCAGTACTTC. Translating it yields CASSYGGDKISYEQYF.

The chain carries TRBV30 and TRBJ2-5; 12 nucleotides match TRBD1. This CDR3 contains 15 residues. CDR1 and CDR2 from the germline V gene are GTSNPN and SVGIG (reference sequence). Losses at the gene ends were 1 base for V and 4 bases for J; bases not matched to a gene: 4. CDR3 bases: TGTGCCTGGAGTGGCCGGGACAGGGGGCGAGAGACCCAGTACTTC. It is translated as CAWSGRDRGRETQYF.

The CDR3 DNA reads TGTGCCAGCAGTTACTCCAGGTCGGGGTTCGACGAGCAGTACTTC. Encoded protein: CASSYSRSGFDEQYF. This sequence joins TRBV6-5 and TRBJ2-7, with a weak D call TRBD2 (5 bases). From germline, CDR1 is MNHEY and CDR2 SVGAGI. Trimming stripped 0 bases from V and 5 bases from J, with 14 bases between. CDR3 length equals 15 residues.

The chain has TRBV4-2 and TRBJ1-1, with 7 bases identical to TRBD1. The germline gives CDR1 LGHNA, CDR2 YNFKEQ. This CDR3 contains 14 residues. J was trimmed by 7 bases and V by 1 base; bases with no gene match: 6. The CDR3 sequence: CASSQAGGVGEAFF. As DNA, the CDR3 is TGTGCCAGCAGCCAAGCAGGGGGAGTGGGTGAAGCTTTCTTT.

This clone was counted once. The V call is TRBV9, the J call TRBJ2-1; 7 bases are a match to TRBD2. Germline V gene lookup returns CDR1 SGDLS and CDR2 YYNGEE. Losses at the gene ends were 0 bases for V and 11 bases for J; bases not matched to a gene: 11. The CDR3 is 15 residues long. CDR3: CASSVGWEGNNKQFF. The DNA for the CDR3 is TGTGCCAGCAGCGTAGGATGGGAGGGCAATAATAAGCAGTTCTTC.

This chain uses TRBV30 with TRBJ1-1; D gene unclear. The CDR3 is 12 residues long. V was shortened by 3 bases and J by 4 bases, with 9 bases between the two germline ends. Germline loops: CDR1 GTSNPN, CDR2 SVGIG (reference sequence). The DNA for the CDR3 is TGTGCCTGGAGCCCTCTACCCACTGAAGCTTTCTTT. Translated: CAWSPLPTEAFF.

The rearrangement links TRBV7-8 to TRBJ2-2; 8 bases line up with TRBD2. CDR3 length: 16 residues. V dropped 2 bases and J dropped 0; count of bases not matched to a gene: 2. The germline CDR1 and CDR2 sequences are SGHVS and FQNEAQ. The CDR3 loop is CASSLKAGANTGELFF. The CDR3 nucleotides are TGTGCCAGCAGCTTAAAAGCGGGGGCGAACACCGGGGAGCTGTTTTTT.

This clone was found once. V and J are TRBV7-8 and TRBJ1-5, with no clear D. Trimming took 5 bases from V and 3 from J, leaving 14 bases between them. CDR1 SGHVS and CDR2 FQNEAQ come from the germline V gene. CDR3 length: 15 amino acids. The CDR3 DNA follows: TGTGCCAGCAGCCAAGGGAGGGCTTACAATCAGCCCCAGCATTTT. Translated, it gives CASSQGRAYNQPQHF.

The V and J genes are TRBV6-4 and TRBJ2-7; 9 bases are a match to TRBD1. CDR1 is MRHNA, CDR2 SNTAGT, per germline. V lost 4 bases to trimming and J lost 1 base; unmatched junction nucleotides: 2. This CDR3 has 14 residues. The CDR3 DNA follows: TGTGCCAGCAGTGGGGACAGGGCATCCTACGAGCAGTACTTC. Translation: CASSGDRASYEQYF.

The chain links TRBV5-8 to TRBJ2-1; 14 bases align to TRBD2. Germline CDR1 reads SGHTS; CDR2 reads YDEGEE. J gave up 10 bases and V 0 bases, and 9 bases lay outside the gene matches. There are 17 residues in the CDR3. CDR3 nucleotide sequence: TGTGCCAGCAGCTTGGGTGGGACTAGCGGGAGAATAAACGAGCAGTTCTTC. Amino acids: CASSLGGTSGRINEQFF. Full variable domain (remainder filled in from reference TRBV5-8 and TRBJ2-1): EAGVTQSPTHLIKTRGQQATLRCSPISGHTSVYWYQQALGLGLQFLLWYDEGEERNRGNFPPRFSGRQFPNYSSELNVNALELEDSALYLCASSLGGTSGRINEQFFGPGTRLTVL.

This clone was detected only once. The chain combines TRBV15 with TRBJ1-3; the D gene is possibly TRBD1 (6 bases). Trimming shortened V by 6 bases and J by 1 base, and 10 bases separated the two germline ends. This CDR3 region has 14 residues. Germline V gene sequence: CDR1 LNHNV, CDR2 YYDKDF (reference sequence). CDR3 sequence (DNA): TGTGCCACCAGTAAACAGGGATCTGGAAACACCATATATTTT. The encoded protein is CATSKQGSGNTIYF.

This chain links TRBV6-5 with TRBJ1-2, with 8 bases that match TRBD1. The CDR3 contains 12 residues. With V trimmed by 2 bases and J by 8 bases, 1 base remained unmatched. Germline CDR1 and CDR2: MNHEY and SVGAGI. CDR3 protein: CASSYDRGGYTF. Written as DNA, the CDR3 is TGTGCCAGCAGTTACGACAGGGGCGGCTACACCTTC.

This clone came up once. The V gene is TRBV18, the J gene TRBJ1-4; possibly TRBD1 for D (6 bases). Germline V gene data show CDR1 as KGHSH and CDR2 as LQKENI. V lost 5 bases and J 4 bases, leaving 23 bases between the germline ends. The CDR3 loop spans 18 amino acids. CDR3 in DNA: TGTGCCAGCTCATCCCTCAGAGGACAGAAGAGACTTAATGAAAAACTGTTTTTT. Translating gives CASSSLRGQKRLNEKLFF.

The V call is TRBV20-1, the J call TRBJ2-7, with TRBD1 matching over 7 bases. CDR3 size: 15 residues. CDR1 DFQATT and CDR2 SNEGSKA come from the germline V gene (reference sequence). The V gene end was trimmed by 3 bases and the J gene end by 5 bases; junction bases not matched to a gene: 13. The CDR3 loop is CSASFRDSGYDEQYF. CDR3 in DNA: TGCAGTGCTAGTTTTCGGGACAGCGGATACGACGAGCAGTACTTC.

The chain combines TRBV27 with TRBJ2-6; possible D gene TRBD1, 6 bases. The CDR3 contains 15 residues. In germline, CDR1 is MNHEY, CDR2 SMNVEV (reference sequence). V lost 4 bases and J lost 3, with 10 bases in between. In DNA form, the CDR3 reads TGTGCCAGCAGTTCAGGGGCGCGTGGGGCCAACGTCCTGACTTTC. Translating it yields CASSSGARGANVLTF.

CDR3 DNA sequence: TGTGCCAGCAGCTTCTCCCCGGGCGGCGGGATAAGAACCTACGAGCAGTACTTC. Its protein product is CASSFSPGGGIRTYEQYF. This chain joins TRBV7-3 and TRBJ2-7, with D tentatively TRBD2 (6 bases). The germline V gene encodes CDR1 SGHTA and CDR2 FQGTGA. CDR3 length: 18 residues. V gave up 3 bases and J gave up 2 bases, with 23 bases separating them.

This chain joins TRBV30 and TRBJ1-4; TRBD1 matches at 9 bases. Trimming at V came to 3 bases and at J to 5 bases, leaving 4 bases not matched to a gene. This CDR3 has 14 residues. Germline lookup yields CDR1 GTSNPN and CDR2 SVGIG (reference sequence). The CDR3 sequence is CAWRLQGANEKLFF. CDR3 DNA sequence: TGTGCCTGGAGACTACAGGGGGCAAATGAAAAACTGTTTTTT. The whole variable domain, remainder taken from reference TRBV30 and TRBJ1-4, is SQTIHQWPATLVQPVGSPLSLECTVEGTSNPNLYWYRQAAGRGLQLLFYSVGIGQISSEVPQNLSASRPQDRQFILSSKKLLLSDSGFYLCAWRLQGANEKLFFGSGTQLSVL.